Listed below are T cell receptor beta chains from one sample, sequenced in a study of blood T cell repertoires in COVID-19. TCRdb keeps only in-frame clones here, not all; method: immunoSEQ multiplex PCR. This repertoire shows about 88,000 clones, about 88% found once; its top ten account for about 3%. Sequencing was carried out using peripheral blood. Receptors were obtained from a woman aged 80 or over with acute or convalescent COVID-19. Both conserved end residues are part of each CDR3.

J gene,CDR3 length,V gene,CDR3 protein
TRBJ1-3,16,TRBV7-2,CASSARGWDSGNTIYF
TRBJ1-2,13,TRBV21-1,CASSARHSYGYTF
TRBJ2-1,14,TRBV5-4,CASSSRQVQGEQFF
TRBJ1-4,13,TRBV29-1,CSVAVRGNEKLFF
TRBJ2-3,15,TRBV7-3,CASRIAGGGADTQYF
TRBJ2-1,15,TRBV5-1,CASSPGLAGVGEQFF
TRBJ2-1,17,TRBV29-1,CSVEGLAGAPQLDEQFF
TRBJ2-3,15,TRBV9,CASSVVWGEGDTQYF
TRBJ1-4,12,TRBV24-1,CATSDPKEKLFF
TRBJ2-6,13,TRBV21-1,CARIECGANVLTF
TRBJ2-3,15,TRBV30,CAWVMRGGLTDTQYF
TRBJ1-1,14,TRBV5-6,CASSWDRWLLEAFF
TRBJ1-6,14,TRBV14,CASSQGQGNSPLHF
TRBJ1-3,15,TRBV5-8,CASSVWGVSGNTIYF
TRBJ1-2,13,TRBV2,CASSETGNYGYTF
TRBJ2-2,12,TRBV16,CASSQSNSELFF
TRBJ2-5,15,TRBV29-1,CSVGAPGQSLETQYF
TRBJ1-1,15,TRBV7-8,CASSKVSTGLTEAFF
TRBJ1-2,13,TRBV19,CASEPTDFYGYTF
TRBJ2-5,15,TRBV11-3,CASSSGGTTQETQYF
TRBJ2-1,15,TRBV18,CASSPPGQILNEQFF
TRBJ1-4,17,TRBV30,CAWSVSGAPGLNEKLFF
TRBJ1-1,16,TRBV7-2,CASSTSSAWTAWNAFF
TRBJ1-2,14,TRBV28,CASSYPNRGHGYTF